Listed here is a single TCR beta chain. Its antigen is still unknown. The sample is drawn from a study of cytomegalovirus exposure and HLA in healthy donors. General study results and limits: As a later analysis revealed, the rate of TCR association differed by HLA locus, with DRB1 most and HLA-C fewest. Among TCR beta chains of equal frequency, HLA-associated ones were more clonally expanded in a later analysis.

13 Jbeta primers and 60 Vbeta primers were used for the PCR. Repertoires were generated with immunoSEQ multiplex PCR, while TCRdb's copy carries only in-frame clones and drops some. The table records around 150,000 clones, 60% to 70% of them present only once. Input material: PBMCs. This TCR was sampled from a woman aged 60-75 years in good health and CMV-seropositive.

The CDR3 region is CAISPGTSGKIQETQYF. CDR3 nucleotides: TGTGCCATCAGTCCCGGGACTAGCGGGAAGATCCAAGAGACCCAGTACTTC. V usage is TRBV10-3 and J usage is TRBJ2-5; TRBD2 agrees at 13 bases. V trimming: 5 bases; J trimming: 1 base; junction bases outside the gene matches: 7. The CDR3 is made up of 17 amino acids. CDR1 is ENHRY and CDR2 is SYGVKD in the germline V gene.